This T cell receptor beta chain comes out of a study of T cell responses to AZD1222 COVID-19 vaccine. Generated by immunoSEQ multiplex PCR, the TCRdb table keeps only in-frame clones and is missing some. This sample has about 130,000 clones; 93% occur once, and the top ten carry around 0.91%. This CDR3 has 13 residues. V lost 6 bases and J lost 10; bases outside the gene matches: 11. Germline lookup yields CDR1 MNHEY and CDR2 SMNVEV (reference sequence). The source of this sequence is an adult in good health. The chain recombines TRBV27 with TRBJ1-1, with TRBD1 matching 7 bases. The source material was peripheral blood, sampled on day 0 of AZD1222 vaccination. This CDR3 reads CASRAGTDLRAFF. The CDR3 DNA reads as TGTGCCAGCAGGGCAGGGACAGATTTGAGAGCTTTCTTT.